The source of this T cell receptor beta chain is a study of control samples from healthy donors and cancer patients. Produced via immunoSEQ multiplex PCR; TCRdb's table is partial and in-frame only. The table includes 200,000 or so clones, 85% to 95% detected once. The germline V and J ends were trimmed by 6 bases and 2 bases, with 16 bases remaining between them. The CDR3 covers 16 residues. From germline, CDR1 is SGHTA and CDR2 FQGTGA. The chain recombines TRBV7-3 with TRBJ2-2; D perhaps matches TRBD2 (6 bases). The sample comprised blood. The clonotype originates from a man aged 50-60 years in good health. CDR3 sequence reads: CASSLRRVANTGELFF. The CDR3 DNA reads as TGTGCCAGCAGTCTAAGGAGGGTAGCCAACACCGGGGAGCTGTTTTTT.